This TCR beta chain was sequenced for a study of OX40 agonist ivuxolimab in advanced cancers. Study-wide background: The patients received ivuxolimab by intravenous route every 2 weeks at 0.01 to 10 mg/kg. Study outcomes and limitations: Averaging showed that CD8+ T cells had more expanded clones than CD4+ did.

Germline CDR1 and CDR2: PRHDT and FYEKMQ (reference sequence). CDR3 length equals 12 residues. V was shortened by 5 bases and J by 3 bases, with 7 bases between the two germline ends. Method: immunoSEQ multiplex PCR; TCRdb's copy keeps in-frame clones and lacks some. The table shows tens of thousands of clones, with 80% to 90% occurring only once. Concerning this clone: Its antigen is not identified.

This rearrangement joins TRBV13 to TRBJ2-5; D unresolved. The TCR comes from an adult with an advanced solid tumor such as melanoma, head and neck, liver or kidney cancer. The sequenced sample was CD4+ or CD8+ T cells sorted from blood, obtained in a trial of the OX40 agonist ivuxolimab. The CDR3, as DNA: TGTGCCAGCAGCCCGAAAAAAGAGACCCAGTACTTC. As protein: CASSPKKETQYF.